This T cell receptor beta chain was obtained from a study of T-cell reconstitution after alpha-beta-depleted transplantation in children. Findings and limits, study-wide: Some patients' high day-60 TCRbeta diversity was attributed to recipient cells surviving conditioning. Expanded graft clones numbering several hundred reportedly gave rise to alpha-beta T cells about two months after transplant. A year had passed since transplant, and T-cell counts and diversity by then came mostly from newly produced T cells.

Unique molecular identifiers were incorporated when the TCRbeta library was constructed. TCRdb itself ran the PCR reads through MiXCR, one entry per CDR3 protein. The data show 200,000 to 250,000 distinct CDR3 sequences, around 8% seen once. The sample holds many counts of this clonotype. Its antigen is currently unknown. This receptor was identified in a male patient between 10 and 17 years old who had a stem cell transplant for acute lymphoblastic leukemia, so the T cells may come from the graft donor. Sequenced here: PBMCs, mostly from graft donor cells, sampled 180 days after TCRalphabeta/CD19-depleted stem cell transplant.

CDR3 sequence: CSAVEDRAKNIQYF. CDR3 coding DNA: TGCAGTGCTGTAGAGGACAGAGCCAAAAACATTCAGTACTTC. The gene calls are TRBV20-1 and TRBJ2-4, with D tentatively TRBD1 (6 bases). Trimming shortened V by 5 bases and J by 0 bases, and 11 bases separated the two germline ends. The germline V gene encodes CDR1 DFQATT and CDR2 SNEGSKA (reference sequence). CDR3 length: 14 amino acids.